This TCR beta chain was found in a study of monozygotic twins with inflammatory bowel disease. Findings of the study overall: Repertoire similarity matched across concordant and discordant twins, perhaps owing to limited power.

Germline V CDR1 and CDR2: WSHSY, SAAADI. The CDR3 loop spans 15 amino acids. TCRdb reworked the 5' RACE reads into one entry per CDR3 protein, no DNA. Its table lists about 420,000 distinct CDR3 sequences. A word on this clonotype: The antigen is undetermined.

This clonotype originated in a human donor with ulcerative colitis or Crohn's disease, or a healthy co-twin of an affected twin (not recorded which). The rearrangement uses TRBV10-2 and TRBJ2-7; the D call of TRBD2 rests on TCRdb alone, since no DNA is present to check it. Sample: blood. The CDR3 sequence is CASTPMGLGWHEQYF.